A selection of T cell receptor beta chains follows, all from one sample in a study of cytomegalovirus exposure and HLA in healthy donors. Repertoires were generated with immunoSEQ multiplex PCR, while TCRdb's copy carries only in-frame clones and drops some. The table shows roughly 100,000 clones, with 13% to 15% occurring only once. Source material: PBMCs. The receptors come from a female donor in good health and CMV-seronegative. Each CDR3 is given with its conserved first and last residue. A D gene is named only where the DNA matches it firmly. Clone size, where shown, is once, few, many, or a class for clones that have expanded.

TGTGCCAGCAGCTCCCCGAATGAAAAACTGTTTTTT	CASSSPNEKLFF	.	.	TRBV7-9	TRBJ1-4
TGTGCCAGTAGTATACGGGGGGGCGGCACTGAAGCTTTCTTT	CASSIRGGGTEAFF	few	.	TRBV19	TRBJ1-1
TGCGCCAGCAGCTTGGAACTGGTCTACGAGCAGTACTTC	CASSLELVYEQYF	few	.	TRBV5-1	TRBJ2-7
TGTGCCAGCAGTCCCGGGACACCTTTTTACAATGAGCAGTTCTTC	CASSPGTPFYNEQFF	few	.	TRBV27	TRBJ2-1
TGTGCCAGCAGTCCGCCATATCATCTAGCGGGGGCATACAATGAGCAGTTCTTC	CASSPPYHLAGAYNEQFF	.	TRBD2	TRBV27	TRBJ2-1
TGCAGCGTTGAAGATCCAGGGTGGGAGCAGTACTTC	CSVEDPGWEQYF	few	.	TRBV29-1	TRBJ2-7
TGTGCCAGCAGCTTAAGTCAGGGGTCAGATACGCAGTATTTT	CASSLSQGSDTQYF	.	.	TRBV7-3	TRBJ2-3
TGTGCAAGCGCGTCCGGGACTAGCGGGGGGGCAGAGACCCAGTACTTC	CASASGTSGGAETQYF	.	TRBD2	TRBV7-2	TRBJ2-5
TGTGCCAGTGGTGGGCTAGCGGGATATAATGAGCAGTTCTTC	CASGGLAGYNEQFF	.	TRBD2	TRBV19	TRBJ2-1
TGTGCCAGCAGCGTTAGTCCACAGGGTTACTATGGCTACACCTTC	CASSVSPQGYYGYTF	.	.	TRBV9	TRBJ1-2
TGCGCCAGCAGCCAAGATATACAGGTAGATACGCAGTATTTT	CASSQDIQVDTQYF	few	.	TRBV4-3	TRBJ2-3
TGCGCCAGCAGCCAACGGACTAGCGTCGCTCTAGACGGGTACAATGAGCAGTTCTTC	CASSQRTSVALDGYNEQFF	few	TRBD2	TRBV4-3	TRBJ2-1
TGTGCCAGCAGTCTCAGGGCAGTGGGAATGAACACTGAAGCTTTCTTT	CASSLRAVGMNTEAFF	few	.	TRBV2	TRBJ1-1
TGTGCCAGCAGCTCCCGATGGGACTACACAGATACGCAGTATTTT	CASSSRWDYTDTQYF	few	TRBD2	TRBV9	TRBJ2-3
TGTGCCAGCAGCGTAGAACGGGAGGGCGTGTTGAATGAGCAGTTCTTC	CASSVEREGVLNEQFF	once	TRBD2	TRBV9	TRBJ2-1
TGTGCCAGCAGCTTGCGCGGGACAGGGAGAAACACCATATATTTT	CASSLRGTGRNTIYF	.	TRBD1	TRBV5-4	TRBJ1-3
TGTGCCAGTACCATCCCTGGGGGGAAGAACACTGAAGCTTTCTTT	CASTIPGGKNTEAFF	.	.	TRBV19	TRBJ1-1
TGTGCCATCAGTCCTAGGACAGGGGGCTCTTACGAGCAGTACTTC	CAISPRTGGSYEQYF	few	TRBD1	TRBV10-3	TRBJ2-7
TGTGCCAGCAGCTTGGGGACAGGGGACGCCCAAGAGACCCAGTACTTC	CASSLGTGDAQETQYF	.	TRBD1	TRBV5-6	TRBJ2-5
TGTGCCAGCAGCTTAGATGGGACAGGGGACTACGAGCAGTACTTC	CASSLDGTGDYEQYF	few	TRBD1	TRBV7-8	TRBJ2-7
TGCAGCGTGGGGACAGGGACGAACACTGAAGCTTTCTTT	CSVGTGTNTEAFF	.	TRBD1	TRBV29-1	TRBJ1-1
TGTGCCAGCAGCCCATTTGAGCTAGCGGGGACCGGGACCCAGTACTTC	CASSPFELAGTGTQYF	.	TRBD2	TRBV14	TRBJ2-5
TGCAGCGTTCAACGAGGGAACACTGAAGCTTTCTTT	CSVQRGNTEAFF	.	.	TRBV29-1	TRBJ1-1
TGTGCCAGCAGCTTGGACATAGGGGGCTACTACGAGCAGTACTTC	CASSLDIGGYYEQYF	.	TRBD1	TRBV5-4	TRBJ2-7